The 18 T cell receptor beta chains below come from one sample, sequenced in a study of T-cell reconstitution after alpha-beta-depleted transplantation in children. TCRbeta library construction was performed incorporating unique molecular identifiers. MiXCR, applied by TCRdb to the PCR reads, yields one record per CDR3 protein. This table has 200,000 to 250,000 distinct CDR3 sequences, 20% to 30% appearing once. The material sequenced was PBMCs, mostly from graft donor cells, taken 360 days after TCRalphabeta/CD19-depleted stem cell transplant. Source of these receptors: a female patient aged 2 to 10 who had a stem cell transplant for congenital amegakaryocytic thrombocytopenia, so the T cells may come from the graft donor.

This chain uses TRBV5-1 with TRBJ2-1; 10 bases fit TRBD1. Germline V gene sequence: CDR1 SGHRS, CDR2 YFSETQ. V dropped 8 bases and J dropped 2; count of bases not matched to a gene: 7. The CDR3 runs 15 residues. The CDR3 spells CASMTGTGAYNEQFF. The DNA for the CDR3 is TGCGCCAGTATGACCGGGACAGGGGCCTACAATGAGCAGTTCTTC.

This clonotype was picked up many times. The chain recombines TRBV29-1 with TRBJ1-2; the D is unclear. This CDR3 spans 12 amino acids. The V end lost 3 bases, the J end lost 2 bases, and 7 bases lay between the germline ends. CDR1 is SQVTM, CDR2 ANQGSEA, per germline. CDR3 in amino acids: CSVEGTNYGYTF. CDR3 DNA: TGCAGCGTTGAGGGCACAAACTATGGCTACACCTTC.

This clonotype was picked up a small number of times. The chain is built from TRBV5-1 and TRBJ2-5; D is perhaps TRBD2 (6 bases). Per germline, CDR1 SGHRS and CDR2 YFSETQ. V lost 0 bases to trimming and J lost 4 bases, with 10 bases between them. The CDR3 is made up of 14 amino acids. CDR3 amino acids: CASSLDAGRETQYF. The CDR3 bases are TGCGCCAGCAGCTTGGACGCGGGACGAGAGACCCAGTACTTC.

This clonotype was seen at least ten times. The genes are TRBV12-3 or TRBV12-4 and TRBJ2-1, with 10 bases identical to TRBD2. J lost 5 bases, V lost 3 bases, and 1 base had no gene match. The CDR3 is made up of 14 amino acids. The CDR3 here is CASSFSGRDNEQFF. For the CDR3, the DNA is TGTGCCAGCAGTTTCAGCGGGAGGGACAATGAGCAGTTCTTC.

This clonotype was seen a few times. This sequence joins TRBV30 and TRBJ2-1, with TRBD2 identical over 14 bases. This CDR3 is 17 amino acids long. Germline-derived CDR1 and CDR2 are GTSNPN and SVGIG (reference sequence). V was pared by 0 bases and J by 8 bases, with 9 bases of the junction left unmatched. The CDR3, as DNA: TGTGCCTGGAGTGTACGGAGGACTAGCGGGAGGCTGGATGAGCAGTTCTTC. Amino acid sequence: CAWSVRRTSGRLDEQFF.

A few counts support this clonotype. DNA of the CDR3: TGTGCCAGCAGCCCCGTAGAGGCGGGAAGCTATAATTCACCCCTCCACTTT. Translation gives CASSPVEAGSYNSPLHF. The rearrangement links TRBV5-5 to TRBJ1-6; the D is unclear. The CDR3 sequence is 17 residues long. The germline gives CDR1 SGHKS, CDR2 YYEKEE (reference sequence). Trimming cost V 4 bases and J 3 bases, with 17 bases left between them. The whole variable domain, filled in from reference TRBV5-5 and TRBJ1-6, reads DAGVTQSPTHLIKTRGQQVTLRCSPISGHKSVSWYQQVLGQGPQFIFQYYEKEERGRGNFPDRFSARQFPNYSSELNVNALLLGDSALYLCASSPVEAGSYNSPLHFGNGTRLTVT.

In this sample, this clonotype turned up a few times. This chain joins TRBV20-1 and TRBJ1-2; 7 bases align to TRBD1. CDR1 is DFQATT and CDR2 is SNEGSKA in the germline V gene (reference sequence). With 6 bases clipped from V and 5 bases from J, the junction kept 15 bases outside the gene matches. The CDR3 totals 15 residues. This CDR3 is CSAPPEGQANYGYTF. CDR3 in DNA: TGCAGTGCCCCGCCCGAAGGACAGGCCAATTATGGCTACACCTTC.

This clonotype came up a few times. The rearrangement uses TRBV10-3 and TRBJ1-2; the D is unclear. The CDR3 extends over 14 amino acids. The germline CDR1 and CDR2 sequences are ENHRY and SYGVKD. The germline V and J ends were trimmed by 0 bases and 4 bases, with 9 bases remaining between them. DNA for the CDR3: TGTGCCATCAGTGAGTCCGGCAGGTTCTATGGCTACACCTTC. As protein: CAISESGRFYGYTF.

This clonotype was counted only a few times. The CDR3 loop is CSAQPGSPSTEQYF. CDR3 DNA: TGCAGTGCCCAACCGGGATCTCCCAGTACCGAGCAGTACTTC. The V gene is TRBV20-1, the J gene TRBJ2-7; D might be TRBD2 (5 bases). Deletions cut 6 bases from V and 6 bases from J, with 21 bases between. Germline-derived CDR1 and CDR2 are DFQATT and SNEGSKA (reference sequence). The CDR3 length is 14 residues.

This clonotype was seen a few times. The gene calls are TRBV12-3 or TRBV12-4 and TRBJ1-2; 9 bases map to TRBD1. J lost 7 bases, V lost 3 bases, and 6 bases had no gene match. This CDR3 contains 14 residues. The CDR3 region is CASSFRDRAAGYTF. CDR3 bases: TGTGCCAGCAGTTTCCGGGACAGGGCCGCTGGCTACACCTTC.

The gene calls are TRBV28 and TRBJ2-1; 8 bases align to TRBD1. J lost 4 bases, V lost 2 bases, and 4 bases had no gene match. Germline V gene lookup returns CDR1 MDHEN and CDR2 SYDVKM. The CDR3 loop spans 15 amino acids. DNA for the CDR3: TGTGCCAGCAGTTTACCGGGACAGGTATACAATGAGCAGTTCTTC. Translating gives CASSLPGQVYNEQFF.

The V gene is TRBV12-3 or TRBV12-4, the J gene TRBJ2-3; 13 nucleotides match TRBD2. This CDR3 is 21 amino acids long. The junction had 18 bases not matched to a gene; V was cut back by 4 bases and J by 2 bases. The CDR3 DNA is TGTGCCAGCAGTTCCAGGCAGGGACTAGCGGGAAGAATTGTGCACACAGATACGCAGTATTTT. Amino acids: CASSSRQGLAGRIVHTDTQYF.

This clonotype was picked up a small number of times. The V call is TRBV29-1, the J call TRBJ2-7; D is undetermined. CDR3 length: 13 residues. CDR1 is SQVTM, CDR2 ANQGSEA, per germline. Trimming removed 5 bases at V and 3 bases at J, with 14 bases between. CDR3 nucleotide sequence: TGCAGCGTTTACTGGGAATTTAACTACGAGCAGTACTTC. Translating it yields CSVYWEFNYEQYF.

This clonotype was seen only a few times. This chain links TRBV10-3 with TRBJ2-7; D is possibly TRBD1 (5 bases). Trimming took off 2 bases at V and 2 bases at J, with 13 bases between the two ends. The CDR3 has 15 amino acids. Per the germline V gene, CDR1 is ENHRY and CDR2 is SYGVKD. CDR3 sequence reads: CAISEGHPSTYEQYF. The CDR3 coding sequence is TGTGCCATCAGTGAGGGACACCCTTCGACCTACGAGCAGTACTTC.

In its sample, this clonotype was seen a few times. The chain carries TRBV6-5 and TRBJ1-4, with 8 bases lining up with TRBD1. Trimming removed 6 bases from V and 6 bases from J; junction bases left unmatched: 15. Per germline, CDR1 MNHEY and CDR2 SVGAGI. This CDR3 region has 17 residues. CDR3 nucleotides: TGTGCCAGCAGAAAAGGACAGGGCGGTACGGGTTATGAAAAACTGTTTTTT. Protein: CASRKGQGGTGYEKLFF.

The chain uses TRBV4-1 and TRBJ2-7; 7 bases are a match to TRBD1. The CDR3 runs to 15 residues. Germline CDR1 MGHRA, CDR2 YSYEKL. V was clipped by 3 bases and J by 3 bases; unmatched bases: 8. CDR3 in amino acids: CASSHVTGEYYEQYV. CDR3 nucleotide sequence: TGCGCCAGCAGCCACGTCACAGGGGAGTACTACGAGCAGTACGTC.

In its sample, this clonotype was seen many times. DNA for the CDR3: TGCGCCAGCAGCTTACCGTCTAGCGGGTACAATGAGCAGTTCTTC. This codes for CASSLPSSGYNEQFF. The chain combines TRBV5-1 with TRBJ2-1, with 8 bases aligning to TRBD2. Losses at the gene ends were 2 bases for V and 4 bases for J; bases not matched to a gene: 5. This CDR3 has 15 residues. CDR1 is SGHRS and CDR2 is YFSETQ in the germline V gene.

This clonotype was detected only a few times. The chain recombines TRBV12-5 with TRBJ1-1; 7 bases align to TRBD1. Germline V gene sequence: CDR1 LGHNT, CDR2 FRNRAP. This CDR3 is 17 amino acids long. With 0 bases clipped from V and 4 bases from J, the junction kept 11 bases outside the gene matches. The CDR3 bases are TGTGCTAGTGGTTTGGTATCGACTCGAGGGGGCGGCACTGAAGCTTTCTTT. It yields the protein CASGLVSTRGGGTEAFF. The variable domain in full, with the rest retrieved from reference TRBV12-5 and TRBJ1-1, is DARVTQTPRHKVTEMGQEVTMRCQPILGHNTVFWYRQTMMQGLELLAYFRNRAPLDDSGMPKDRFSAEMPDATLATLKIQPSEPRDSAVYFCASGLVSTRGGGTEAFFGQGTRLTVV.